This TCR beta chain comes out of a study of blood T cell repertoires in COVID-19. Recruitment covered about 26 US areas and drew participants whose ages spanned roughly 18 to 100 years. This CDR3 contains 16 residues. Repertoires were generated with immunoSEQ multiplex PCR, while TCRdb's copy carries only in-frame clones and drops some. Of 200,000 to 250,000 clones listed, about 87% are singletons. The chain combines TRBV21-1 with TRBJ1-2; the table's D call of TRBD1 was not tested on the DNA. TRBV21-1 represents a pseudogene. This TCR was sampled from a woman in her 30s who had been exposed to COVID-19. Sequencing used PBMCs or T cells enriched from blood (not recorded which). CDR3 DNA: TGTGCCAGCAGCAAAAAAGGGGACAGGGGACGGGGCGGCTACACCTTC. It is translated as CASSKKGDRGRGGYTF.